The 24 T cell receptor beta chains reported below all come from one sample, sequenced in a study of a mutant IDH1 vaccine in newly diagnosed glioma. Noted time point: baseline, week 1 (first vaccination visit). This sample's treatment: pre-vaccination baseline after standard-of-care therapy. Repertoires were generated with immunoSEQ multiplex PCR, while TCRdb's copy carries only in-frame clones and drops some. The sample shows over 55,000 clones, about 83% of them seen only once. The source was peripheral blood mononuclear cells (PBMCs), collected from a glioma patient treated with radiotherapy, temozolomide or both. All receptors derive from a woman in her late teens or twenties with glioma. Some clones in this sample may be carry-over from other donors' samples.

The chain carries TRBV6-1 and TRBJ2-2, with D possibly being TRBD2 (5 bases). The germline V and J ends were trimmed by 5 bases and 3 bases, with 7 bases remaining between them. Germline V gene data show CDR1 as MNHNS and CDR2 as SASEGT. The CDR3 spans 13 residues. The CDR3, as DNA: TGTGCCAGCAGTCGGGGTTACACCGGGGAGCTGTTTTTT. Protein: CASSRGYTGELFF.

J is TRBJ1-3 and V is TRBV29-1; D possibly corresponds to TRBD1 (6 bases). V lost 4 bases, J lost 0 bases, and 10 bases lay in between. The CDR3 contains 14 residues. Germline V CDR1 and CDR2: SQVTM, ANQGSEA. CDR3 DNA sequence: TGCAGCGTTGTGAAGGGGGGCTCTGGAAACACCATATATTTT. It yields the protein CSVVKGGSGNTIYF.

This clone was seen a few times. The chain employs TRBV6-5 and TRBJ1-1, with D perhaps TRBD1 (5 bases). CDR1 and CDR2 from the germline V gene are MNHEY and SVGAGI. The CDR3 sequence is 14 residues long. The ends were cut back, 2 bases at V and 2 bases at J, with 9 bases in the middle. The CDR3 spells CASSYEGLNTEAFF. The CDR3 nucleotides read TGTGCCAGCAGTTACGAGGGGTTAAACACTGAAGCTTTCTTT.

This chain links TRBV7-9 with TRBJ1-5, with TRBD1 matching over 8 bases. V shed 5 bases, J shed 3 bases, and the junction held 3 bases outside the gene matches. CDR1 SEHNR and CDR2 FQNEAQ come from the germline V gene (reference sequence). The CDR3 is 14 amino acids. The CDR3 nucleotides are TGTGCCAGCAGCGGGACAGGCCCCAATCAGCCCCAGCATTTT. It yields the protein CASSGTGPNQPQHF.

The J gene is TRBJ2-5, the V gene TRBV4-1, with TRBD2 identical over 11 bases. This CDR3 is built from 17 residues. The V segment lost 1 base and the J segment 2 bases; nucleotides outside the gene matches: 6. Germline CDR1 MGHRA, CDR2 YSYEKL. The CDR3 sequence is CASSQGLAGGGQETQYF. CDR3 in DNA: TGCGCCAGCAGCCAAGGGCTAGCGGGGGGCGGACAAGAGACCCAGTACTTC.

This chain joins TRBV5-1 and TRBJ2-7, with D uncertain. Germline V gene lookup returns CDR1 SGHRS and CDR2 YFSETQ. This CDR3 comprises 14 residues. V was trimmed by 0 bases and J by 3 bases, leaving 10 bases between them. CDR3 DNA sequence: TGCGCCAGCAGCTTGGAAGCCACATTCTACGAGCAGTACTTC. Translating gives CASSLEATFYEQYF.

V usage is TRBV6-5 and J usage is TRBJ1-4, with unresolved D. Germline V lookup: CDR1 MNHEY, CDR2 SVGAGI. The CDR3 is made up of 13 amino acids. The germline V and J ends were trimmed by 6 bases and 14 bases, with 19 bases remaining between them. CDR3 sequence (DNA): TGTGCCAGCAGCCCTAAGAGGACGGTCGGGCTGTTTTTT. This encodes CASSPKRTVGLFF.

The chain links TRBV6-5 to TRBJ2-7; TRBD1 agrees at 10 bases. The germline V gene encodes CDR1 MNHEY and CDR2 SVGAGI. This CDR3 is built from 15 residues. J lost 3 bases, V lost 5 bases, and 7 bases had no gene match. In nucleotides, the CDR3 is TGTGCCAGCAGTACCTCCGGGACAGGGGTCTACGAGCAGTACTTC. This sequence encodes CASSTSGTGVYEQYF.

The chain combines TRBV2 with TRBJ1-1; D possibly corresponds to TRBD1 (6 bases). The CDR3 spans 13 residues. The V gene lost 7 bases and the J gene lost 5 bases, with 14 bases spanning the gap. The germline gives CDR1 SNHLY, CDR2 FYNNEI. The CDR3 DNA is TGTGCCAGCAAGGCAGGGGCGAAAACTGAAGCTTTCTTT. This sequence encodes CASKAGAKTEAFF.

This clone has more than one count but fewer than ten. CDR3 region: CAWSERGTGELFF. The CDR3 DNA sequence: TGTGCCTGGAGTGAGAGGGGCACCGGGGAGCTGTTTTTT. The genes are TRBV30 and TRBJ2-2, with D perhaps being TRBD1 or TRBD2 (5 bases each). V shed 1 base and J shed 4 bases, with 7 bases lying between them. Germline V gives CDR1 GTSNPN, CDR2 SVGIG (reference sequence). The CDR3 length is 13 residues. Variable domain in full (rest from reference TRBV30 and TRBJ2-2): SQTIHQWPATLVQPVGSPLSLECTVEGTSNPNLYWYRQAAGRGLQLLFYSVGIGQISSEVPQNLSASRPQDRQFILSSKKLLLSDSGFYLCAWSERGTGELFFGEGSRLTVL.

This chain connects TRBV6-1 to TRBJ1-1; D unresolved. Between the trimmed V and J ends, which lost 1 base and 9 bases, there was a span of 15 bases. This CDR3 spans 14 amino acids. The V gene's germline CDR1 is MNHNS and CDR2 SASEGT. DNA of the CDR3: TGTGCCAGCAGTGAAGGCGGCTCACCGATGAAAGCTTTCTTT. Residues: CASSEGGSPMKAFF.

The genes are TRBV2 and TRBJ2-7, with 11 nucleotides matching TRBD1. V shed 9 bases and J 4 bases; nucleotides not matched to a gene: 5. Germline assignment: CDR1 SNHLY and CDR2 FYNNEI. CDR3 length: 13 residues. The CDR3 is CARKGQGGYEQYF. In DNA form, the CDR3 reads TGTGCCAGAAAGGGACAGGGGGGGTACGAGCAGTACTTC.

This clone was seen once. The chain links TRBV7-2 to TRBJ2-1; weak D call: TRBD1 (5 bases). V lost 3 bases, J lost 2 bases, and 11 bases lay in between. The CDR3 is 15 residues long. Germline values: CDR1 SGHTA, CDR2 FQGNSA. In DNA form, the CDR3 reads TGTGCCAGCAGCTTTAGGGGCGCGCCCTACAATGAGCAGTTCTTC. Its translation: CASSFRGAPYNEQFF.

The chain links TRBV30 to TRBJ2-5; possibly TRBD2 for D (5 bases). This CDR3 has 12 amino acids. The germline gives CDR1 GTSNPN, CDR2 SVGIG (reference sequence). Trimming took 3 bases from V and 5 from J, leaving 10 bases between them. The CDR3 loop is CAWRSSRETQYF. For the CDR3, the DNA is TGTGCCTGGAGGTCTAGCCGGGAGACCCAGTACTTC.

V usage is TRBV7-9 and J usage is TRBJ2-3, with D uncertain. V lost 3 bases and J lost 6, with 10 bases in between. The CDR3 is made up of 13 amino acids. Per the germline V gene, CDR1 is SEHNR and CDR2 is FQNEAQ (reference sequence). The CDR3, as DNA: TGTGCCAGCAGCTTCCTATTGGGGGATACGCAGTATTTT. This translates into CASSFLLGDTQYF. Full variable domain (missing parts from reference TRBV7-9 and TRBJ2-3): DTGVSQNPRHKITKRGQNVTFRCDPISEHNRLYWYRQTLGQGPEFLTYFQNEAQLEKSRLLSDRFSAERPKGSFSTLEIQRTEQGDSAMYLCASSFLLGDTQYFGPGTRLTVL.

This clone was seen once. The chain joins TRBV9 to TRBJ1-1; a possible D gene is TRBD1 (5 bases). The CDR3 is made up of 14 amino acids. Per the germline V gene, CDR1 is SGDLS and CDR2 is YYNGEE. Trimming took 4 bases from V and 1 from J, leaving 11 bases between them. The chain's CDR3 is CASSRWGENTEAFF. CDR3 nucleotide sequence: TGTGCCAGCAGCCGATGGGGGGAGAACACTGAAGCTTTCTTT.

This clone was seen a single time. V is TRBV14 and J is TRBJ1-1, with D perhaps TRBD1 (5 bases). Germline assignment: CDR1 SGHDN and CDR2 FVKESK. The length of the CDR3 is 16 residues. The V gene lost 5 bases and the J gene lost 2 bases, with 18 bases spanning the gap. The CDR3: CASSTFPRGKNTEAFF. In DNA, the CDR3 is TGTGCCAGCAGCACCTTCCCGAGGGGCAAAAACACTGAAGCTTTCTTT.

The CDR3 is CSFCGYNEQFF. CDR3 in DNA: TGCAGCTTTTGCGGCTACAATGAGCAGTTCTTC. The chain employs TRBV29-1 and TRBJ2-1; D call uncertain. CDR1 and CDR2 (germline): SQVTM, ANQGSEA. CDR3 length: 11 residues. V dropped 8 bases and J dropped 3 bases, with 8 bases sitting between them.

This chain links TRBV29-1 with TRBJ2-1; 10 nucleotides match TRBD2. The CDR3 spans 17 residues. V lost 6 bases, J lost 6 bases, and 17 bases stayed unmatched. Germline CDR1 reads SQVTM; CDR2 reads ANQGSEA. The CDR3 DNA sequence: TGCAGCGTAGCAAGCGGGAGGGCCAGGACTCTGGGCAATGAGCAGTTCTTC. This sequence encodes CSVASGRARTLGNEQFF.

The chain uses TRBV4-1 and TRBJ2-2; D is uncertain. V was trimmed by 3 bases and J by 2 bases, leaving 4 bases between them. From germline, CDR1 is MGHRA and CDR2 YSYEKL. This CDR3 comprises 13 residues. The CDR3 nucleotides are TGCGCCAGCAGCCACACAAACACCGGGGAGCTGTTTTTT. This gives the protein CASSHTNTGELFF.

This chain's CDR3 is CASSLGLNTEAFF. The CDR3 region has the DNA TGTGCCAGCAGTTTGGGATTGAACACTGAAGCTTTCTTT. The gene calls are TRBV27 and TRBJ1-1; D unclear. V was cut by 3 bases and J by 0 bases, with 5 bases left in between. Germline CDR1 and CDR2: MNHEY and SMNVEV (reference sequence). CDR3 size: 13 residues.

This chain joins TRBV6-4 and TRBJ1-2; no clear D. CDR1 and CDR2 (germline): MRHNA, SNTAGT. The CDR3 spans 13 residues. V was pared by 0 bases and J by 5 bases, with 7 bases between. CDR3 amino acids: CASSDSMGYGYTF. The CDR3 bases are TGTGCCAGCAGTGACTCGATGGGGTATGGCTACACCTTC.

The rearrangement joins TRBV7-3 to TRBJ2-7; 12 nucleotides align to TRBD2. Trimming took 5 bases from V and 3 from J; bases not matched to a gene: 5. This CDR3 spans 15 amino acids. Germline V gene sequence: CDR1 SGHTA, CDR2 FQGTGA. The CDR3 DNA follows: TGTGCCAGCAGCCCGGGACTAGCGGGTTTCTACGAGCAGTACTTC. Protein sequence: CASSPGLAGFYEQYF. The full variable domain, rest sourced from reference TRBV7-3 and TRBJ2-7, is GAGVSQTPSNKVTEKGKYVELRCDPISGHTALYWYRQSLGQGPEFLIYFQGTGAADDSGLPNDRFFAVRPEGSVSTLKIQRTERGDSAVYLCASSPGLAGFYEQYFGPGTRLTVT.

This clone was detected a few times. V gene TRBV2 combines with J gene TRBJ1-5; D is unresolved. There are 14 residues in the CDR3. V dropped 8 bases and J dropped 5 bases, with 16 bases sitting between them. Germline loops: CDR1 SNHLY, CDR2 FYNNEI. In DNA form, the CDR3 reads TGTGCCAGCGGAGGCAGGAGTAGGGATCAGCCCCAGCATTTT. Translation: CASGGRSRDQPQHF.